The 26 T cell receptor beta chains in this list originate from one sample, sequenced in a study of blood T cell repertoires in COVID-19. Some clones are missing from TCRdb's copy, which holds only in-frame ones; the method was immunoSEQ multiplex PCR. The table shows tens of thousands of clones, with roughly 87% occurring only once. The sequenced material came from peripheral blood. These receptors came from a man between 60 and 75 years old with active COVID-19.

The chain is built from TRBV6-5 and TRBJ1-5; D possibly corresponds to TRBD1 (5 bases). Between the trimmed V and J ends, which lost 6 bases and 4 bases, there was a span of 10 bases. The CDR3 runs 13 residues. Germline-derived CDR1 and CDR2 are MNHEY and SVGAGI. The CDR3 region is CASSRTGNQPQHF. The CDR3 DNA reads TGTGCCAGCAGCCGCACAGGAAATCAGCCCCAGCATTTT.

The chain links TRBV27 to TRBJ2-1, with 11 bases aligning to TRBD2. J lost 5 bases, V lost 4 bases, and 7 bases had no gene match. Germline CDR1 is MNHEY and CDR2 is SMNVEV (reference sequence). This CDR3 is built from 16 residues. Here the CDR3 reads CASSWDLAGGHNEQFF. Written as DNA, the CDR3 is TGTGCCAGCAGTTGGGACCTAGCGGGGGGCCACAATGAGCAGTTCTTC.

CDR3 nucleotides: TGCGCCAGCAGCAACCACCGGGAAGTGGGATCACCCCTCCACTTT. It encodes CASSNHREVGSPLHF. The V call is TRBV5-1, the J call TRBJ1-6, with no clear D. The CDR3 runs to 15 residues. Trimming removed 4 bases at V and 10 bases at J, with 18 bases between. Germline V gives CDR1 SGHRS, CDR2 YFSETQ.

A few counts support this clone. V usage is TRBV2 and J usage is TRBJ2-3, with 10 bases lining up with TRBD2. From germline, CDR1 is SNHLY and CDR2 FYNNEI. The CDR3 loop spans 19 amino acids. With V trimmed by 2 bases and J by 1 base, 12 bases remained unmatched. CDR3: CASSESYGLAVLRTDTQYF. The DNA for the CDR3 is TGTGCCAGCAGTGAAAGTTATGGACTAGCGGTTCTTCGCACAGATACGCAGTATTTT.

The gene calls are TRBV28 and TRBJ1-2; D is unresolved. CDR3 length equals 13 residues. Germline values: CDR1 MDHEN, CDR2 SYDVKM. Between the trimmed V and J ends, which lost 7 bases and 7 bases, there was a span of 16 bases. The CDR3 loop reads CASTTGSYGGYTF. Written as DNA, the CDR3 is TGTGCCAGCACCACCGGGAGCTACGGTGGCTACACCTTC.

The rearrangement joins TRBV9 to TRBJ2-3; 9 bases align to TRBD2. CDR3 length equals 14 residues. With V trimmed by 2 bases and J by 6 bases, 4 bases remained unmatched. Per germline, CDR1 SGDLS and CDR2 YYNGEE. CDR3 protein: CASSVSGGSDTQYF. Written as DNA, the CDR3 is TGTGCCAGCAGCGTTAGCGGGGGCTCTGATACGCAGTATTTT.

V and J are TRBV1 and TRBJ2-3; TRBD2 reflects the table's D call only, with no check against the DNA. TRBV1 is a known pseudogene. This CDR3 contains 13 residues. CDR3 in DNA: TGCACCAGCAGACCCGACTTCCTAGATACGCAGTATTTT. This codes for CTSRPDFLDTQYF.

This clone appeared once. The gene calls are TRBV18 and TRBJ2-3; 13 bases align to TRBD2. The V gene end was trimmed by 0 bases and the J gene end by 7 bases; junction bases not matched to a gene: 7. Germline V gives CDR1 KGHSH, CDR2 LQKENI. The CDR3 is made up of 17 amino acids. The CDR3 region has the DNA TGTGCCAGCTCACCACCGGGACTAGCGGGGTCGGGGAATACGCAGTATTTT. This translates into CASSPPGLAGSGNTQYF.

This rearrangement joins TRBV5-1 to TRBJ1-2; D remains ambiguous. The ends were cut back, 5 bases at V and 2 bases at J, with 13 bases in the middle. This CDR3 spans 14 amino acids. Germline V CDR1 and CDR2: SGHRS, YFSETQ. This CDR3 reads CASRWTFLNYGYTF. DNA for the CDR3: TGCGCCAGCAGGTGGACTTTTCTAAACTATGGCTACACCTTC.

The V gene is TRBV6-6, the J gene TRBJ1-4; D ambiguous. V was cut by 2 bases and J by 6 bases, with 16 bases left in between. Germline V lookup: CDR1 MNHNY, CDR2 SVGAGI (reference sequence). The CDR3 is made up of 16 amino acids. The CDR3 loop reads CASSYMSLESYEKLFF. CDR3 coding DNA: TGTGCCAGCAGTTACATGTCGCTAGAGAGTTATGAAAAACTGTTTTTT.

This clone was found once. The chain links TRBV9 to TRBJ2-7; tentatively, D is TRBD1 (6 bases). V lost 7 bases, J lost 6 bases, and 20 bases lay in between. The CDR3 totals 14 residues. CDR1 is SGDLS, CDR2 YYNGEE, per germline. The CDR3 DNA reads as TGTGCCAGCCGGTCAGGGGAGAGGGTCGGCGAGCAGTACTTC. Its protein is CASRSGERVGEQYF. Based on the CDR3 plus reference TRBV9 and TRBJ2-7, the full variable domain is DSGVTQTPKHLITATGQRVTLRCSPRSGDLSVYWYQQSLDQGLQFLIQYYNGEERAKGNILERFSAQQFPDLHSELNLSSLELGDSALYFCASRSGERVGEQYFGPGTRLTVT.

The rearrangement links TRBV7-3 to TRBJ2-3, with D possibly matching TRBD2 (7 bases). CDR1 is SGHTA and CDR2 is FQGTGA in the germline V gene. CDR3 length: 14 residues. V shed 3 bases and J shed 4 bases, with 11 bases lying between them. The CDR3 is CASSFGGPPDTQYF. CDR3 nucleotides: TGTGCCAGCAGCTTCGGGGGGCCCCCAGATACGCAGTATTTT. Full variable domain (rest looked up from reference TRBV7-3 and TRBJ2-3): GAGVSQTPSNKVTEKGKYVELRCDPISGHTALYWYRQSLGQGPEFLIYFQGTGAADDSGLPNDRFFAVRPEGSVSTLKIQRTERGDSAVYLCASSFGGPPDTQYFGPGTRLTVL.

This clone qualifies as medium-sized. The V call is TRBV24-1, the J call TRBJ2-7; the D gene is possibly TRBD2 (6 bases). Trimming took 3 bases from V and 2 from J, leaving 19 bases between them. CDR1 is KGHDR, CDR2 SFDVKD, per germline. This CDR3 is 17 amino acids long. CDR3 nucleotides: TGTGCCACCAGTGATCCCCCTCATTCCGGGAGAACCTACGAGCAGTACTTC. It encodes CATSDPPHSGRTYEQYF.

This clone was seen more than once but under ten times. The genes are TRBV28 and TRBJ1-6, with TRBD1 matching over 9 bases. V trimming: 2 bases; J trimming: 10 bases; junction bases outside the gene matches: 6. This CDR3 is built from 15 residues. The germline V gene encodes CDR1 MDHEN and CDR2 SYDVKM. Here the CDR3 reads CASSLPGTGLSPLHF. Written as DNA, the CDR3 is TGTGCCAGCAGTTTACCCGGGACAGGGTTATCACCCCTCCACTTT.

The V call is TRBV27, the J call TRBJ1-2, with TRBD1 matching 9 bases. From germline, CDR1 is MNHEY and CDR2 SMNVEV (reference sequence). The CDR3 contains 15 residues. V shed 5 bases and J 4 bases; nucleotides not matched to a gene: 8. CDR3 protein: CASSLTGGRTYGYTF. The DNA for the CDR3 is TGTGCCAGCAGTCTGACAGGGGGGCGAACCTATGGCTACACCTTC.

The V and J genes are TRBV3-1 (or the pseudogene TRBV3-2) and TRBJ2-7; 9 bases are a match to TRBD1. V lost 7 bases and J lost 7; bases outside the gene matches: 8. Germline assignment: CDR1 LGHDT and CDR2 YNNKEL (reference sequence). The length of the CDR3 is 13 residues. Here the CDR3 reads CASTDSDRGEQYF. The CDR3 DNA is TGTGCCAGCACCGATTCGGACAGGGGTGAGCAGTACTTC.

This CDR3 is CASSPWGQGRTEAFF. CDR3 DNA sequence: TGTGCCAGCAGTCCTTGGGGACAGGGGCGGACTGAAGCTTTCTTT. V usage is TRBV27 and J usage is TRBJ1-1; 10 bases agree with TRBD1. V trimming: 5 bases; J trimming: 5 bases; junction bases outside the gene matches: 8. Germline V gene lookup returns CDR1 MNHEY and CDR2 SMNVEV (reference sequence). This CDR3 has 15 amino acids.

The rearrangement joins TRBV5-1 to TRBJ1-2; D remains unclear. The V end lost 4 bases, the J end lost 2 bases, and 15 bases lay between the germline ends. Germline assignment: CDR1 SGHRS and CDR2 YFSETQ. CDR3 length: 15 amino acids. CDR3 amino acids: CASSLVGVWNYGYTF. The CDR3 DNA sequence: TGCGCCAGCAGCCTCGTCGGGGTTTGGAACTATGGCTACACCTTC. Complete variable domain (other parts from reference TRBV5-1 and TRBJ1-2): KAGVTQTPRYLIKTRGQQVTLSCSPISGHRSVSWYQQTPGQGLQFLFEYFSETQRNKGNFPGRFSGRQFSNSRSEMNVSTLELGDSALYLCASSLVGVWNYGYTFGSGTRLTVV.

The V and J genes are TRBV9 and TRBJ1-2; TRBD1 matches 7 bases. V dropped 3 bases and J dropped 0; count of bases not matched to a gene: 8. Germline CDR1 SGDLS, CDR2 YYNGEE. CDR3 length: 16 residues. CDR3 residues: CASSDDVGTANYGYTF. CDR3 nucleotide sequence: TGTGCCAGCAGCGACGATGTCGGGACAGCTAACTATGGCTACACCTTC. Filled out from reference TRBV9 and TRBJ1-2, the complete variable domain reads DSGVTQTPKHLITATGQRVTLRCSPRSGDLSVYWYQQSLDQGLQFLIQYYNGEERAKGNILERFSAQQFPDLHSELNLSSLELGDSALYFCASSDDVGTANYGYTFGSGTRLTVV.

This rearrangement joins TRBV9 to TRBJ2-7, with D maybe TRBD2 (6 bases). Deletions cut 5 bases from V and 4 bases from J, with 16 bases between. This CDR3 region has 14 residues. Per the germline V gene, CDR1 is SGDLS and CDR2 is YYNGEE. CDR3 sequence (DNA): TGTGCCAGCAGTGAAGGGGACTCGGGGTACGAGCAGTACTTC. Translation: CASSEGDSGYEQYF.

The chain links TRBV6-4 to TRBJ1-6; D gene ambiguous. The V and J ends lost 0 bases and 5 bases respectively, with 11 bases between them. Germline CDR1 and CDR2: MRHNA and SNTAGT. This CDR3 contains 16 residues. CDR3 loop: CASSDSGRVHNSPLHF. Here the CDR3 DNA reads TGTGCCAGCAGTGACTCAGGTCGGGTCCATAATTCACCCCTCCACTTT.

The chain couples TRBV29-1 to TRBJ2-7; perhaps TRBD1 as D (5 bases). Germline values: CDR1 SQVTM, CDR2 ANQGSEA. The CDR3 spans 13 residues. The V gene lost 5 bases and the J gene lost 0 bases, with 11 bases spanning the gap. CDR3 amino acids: CSVSDRSSYEQYF. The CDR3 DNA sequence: TGCAGCGTTAGTGACAGAAGCTCCTACGAGCAGTACTTC.

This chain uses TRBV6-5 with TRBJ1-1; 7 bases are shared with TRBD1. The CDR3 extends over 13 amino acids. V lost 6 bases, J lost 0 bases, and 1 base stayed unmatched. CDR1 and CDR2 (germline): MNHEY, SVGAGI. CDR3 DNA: TGTGCCAGCAGGACAGGGTTGAACACTGAAGCTTTCTTT. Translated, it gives CASRTGLNTEAFF.

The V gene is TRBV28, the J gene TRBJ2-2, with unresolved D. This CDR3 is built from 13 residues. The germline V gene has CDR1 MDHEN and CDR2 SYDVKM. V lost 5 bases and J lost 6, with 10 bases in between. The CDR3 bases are TGTGCCAGCAGTAGAAACAGCCCCGGGGAGCTGTTTTTT. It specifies CASSRNSPGELFF.

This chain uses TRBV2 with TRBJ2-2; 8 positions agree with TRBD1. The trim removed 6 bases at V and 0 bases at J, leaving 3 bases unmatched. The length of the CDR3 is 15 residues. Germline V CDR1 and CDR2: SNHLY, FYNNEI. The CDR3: CASRTTGANTGELFF. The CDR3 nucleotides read TGTGCCAGCAGGACGACAGGGGCGAACACCGGGGAGCTGTTTTTT. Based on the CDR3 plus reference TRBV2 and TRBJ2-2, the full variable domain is EPEVTQTPSHQVTQMGQEVILRCVPISNHLYFYWYRQILGQKVEFLVSFYNNEISEKSEIFDDQFSVERPDGSNFTLKIRSTKLEDSAMYFCASRTTGANTGELFFGEGSRLTVL.

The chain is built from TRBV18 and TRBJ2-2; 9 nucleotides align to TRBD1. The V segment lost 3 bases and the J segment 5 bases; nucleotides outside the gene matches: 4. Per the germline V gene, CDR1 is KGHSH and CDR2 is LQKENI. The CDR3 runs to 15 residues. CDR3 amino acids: CASSPGQGITGELFF. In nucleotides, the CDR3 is TGTGCCAGCTCACCCGGACAGGGGATTACCGGGGAGCTGTTTTTT.